One and the same sample provided the 24 T cell receptor beta chains below, sequenced in a study of high-grade serous ovarian cancer treatment subgroups. The tumor samples were collected prior to definitive surgery or chemotherapy. The assay was immunoSEQ multiplex PCR, and TCRdb's table has in-frame clones only and misses some. Here the sample spans several thousand clones, less than 90% being singletons. Sequencing was carried out using tumor tissue. These receptors were obtained from a human donor with high-grade serous ovarian cancer.

This clone has only one observation. The rearrangement joins TRBV27 to TRBJ1-2; TRBD1 might be the D (5 bases). The CDR3 runs 15 residues. Trimming took off 2 bases at V and 4 bases at J, with 14 bases between the two ends. From germline, CDR1 is MNHEY and CDR2 SMNVEV (reference sequence). The CDR3 sequence is CASSLEGAAIYGYTF. CDR3 nucleotide sequence: TGTGCCAGCAGTTTAGAAGGGGCCGCGATCTATGGCTACACCTTC.

The rearrangement uses TRBV5-5 and TRBJ1-1; D ambiguous. V was shortened by 4 bases and J by 4 bases, with 17 bases between the two germline ends. Germline CDR1 SGHKS, CDR2 YYEKEE (reference sequence). This CDR3 contains 15 residues. The CDR3 DNA reads as TGTGCCAGCAGCCCCGACTTACGGGGTGTCACTGAAGCTTTCTTT. Translated, it gives CASSPDLRGVTEAFF.

The CDR3 loop reads CASSKDRGLAGELFF. The CDR3 bases are TGTGCCAGCAGCAAGGACAGGGGGCTCGCCGGGGAGCTGTTTTTT. The V and J genes are TRBV2 and TRBJ2-2, with 11 nucleotides matching TRBD1. Germline-derived CDR1 and CDR2 are SNHLY and FYNNEI. The CDR3 extends over 15 amino acids. V lost 6 bases and J lost 6; bases outside the gene matches: 6.

The chain has TRBV27 and TRBJ1-4; the match to TRBD1 covers 7 bases. This CDR3 is built from 16 residues. J was trimmed by 8 bases and V by 1 base; bases with no gene match: 10. The V gene's germline CDR1 is MNHEY and CDR2 SMNVEV (reference sequence). DNA of the CDR3: TGTGCCAGCAGTTTATATAGGATAGGGGGCGACGAAAAACTGTTTTTT. Its translation is CASSLYRIGGDEKLFF.

The V gene is TRBV6-1, the J gene TRBJ2-2; no clear D. The CDR3 covers 15 residues. V lost 2 bases to trimming and J lost 4 bases, with 11 bases between them. Germline V gives CDR1 MNHNS, CDR2 SASEGT. The CDR3 nucleotides read TGTGCCAGCAGTGAATGGTCCATGTCCACCGGGGAGCTGTTTTTT. Its protein product is CASSEWSMSTGELFF.

This chain links TRBV4-1 with TRBJ1-2; 11 nucleotides match TRBD1. Germline V gene lookup returns CDR1 MGHRA and CDR2 YSYEKL. V gave up 0 bases and J gave up 7 bases; unmatched junction bases: 4. The CDR3 totals 15 residues. DNA for the CDR3: TGCGCCAGCAGCCAAGACCGGGACAGGGGGACTGGCTACACCTTC. This encodes CASSQDRDRGTGYTF.

This sequence joins TRBV9 and TRBJ1-1, with 7 bases fitting TRBD1. The CDR3 is made up of 15 amino acids. The germline gives CDR1 SGDLS, CDR2 YYNGEE. The V segment lost 4 bases and the J segment 3 bases; nucleotides outside the gene matches: 9. This CDR3 reads CASSPQGGGDTEAFF. DNA for the CDR3: TGTGCCAGCAGCCCCCAGGGGGGCGGGGACACTGAAGCTTTCTTT. Full variable domain (rest looked up from reference TRBV9 and TRBJ1-1): DSGVTQTPKHLITATGQRVTLRCSPRSGDLSVYWYQQSLDQGLQFLIQYYNGEERAKGNILERFSAQQFPDLHSELNLSSLELGDSALYFCASSPQGGGDTEAFFGQGTRLTVV.

The rearrangement links TRBV30 to TRBJ1-2; TRBD1 matches at 7 bases. The germline V gene has CDR1 GTSNPN and CDR2 SVGIG (reference sequence). The ends lost 7 bases at V and 4 bases at J; junction bases unmatched: 15. The CDR3 length is 15 residues. The CDR3, as DNA: TGTGCCTTCCTTGAACGGACAGGCGGGAGCTATGGCTACACCTTC. It translates to CAFLERTGGSYGYTF.

This chain joins TRBV28 and TRBJ2-3; D gene unclear. This CDR3 spans 12 amino acids. The V and J ends lost 6 bases and 7 bases respectively, with 11 bases between them. Germline-derived CDR1 and CDR2 are MDHEN and SYDVKM. The CDR3 sequence is CASSRDTYTQYF. For the CDR3, the DNA is TGTGCCAGCAGCCGTGACACGTATACGCAGTATTTT.

This clone was seen only once. The chain employs TRBV2 and TRBJ2-3; TRBD2 is a possible D gene (5 bases). Looked up from germline, CDR1 is SNHLY and CDR2 is FYNNEI. V was clipped by 7 bases and J by 4 bases, with 9 bases between them. This CDR3 comprises 12 residues. Written as DNA, the CDR3 is TGTGCCAGCAAGGCTAGCCCAGATACGCAGTATTTT. Its protein product is CASKASPDTQYF.

By share of the sample, this clone is large. The rearrangement joins TRBV9 to TRBJ2-1; 7 bases agree with TRBD2. The CDR3 sequence is 15 residues long. Germline V gene lookup returns CDR1 SGDLS and CDR2 YYNGEE. V gave up 4 bases and J gave up 5 bases; unmatched junction bases: 9. CDR3 region: CASSPEVAGHNEQFF. The CDR3 region has the DNA TGTGCCAGCAGCCCCGAGGTAGCGGGTCACAATGAGCAGTTCTTC.

CDR3 DNA: TGCGCCAGCAGCTTGGTAGGGACAGAGACTGAGCAGTTCTTC. It is translated as CASSLVGTETEQFF. The V and J genes are TRBV5-1 and TRBJ2-1; 7 bases map to TRBD1. CDR3 length: 14 residues. The germline CDR1 and CDR2 sequences are SGHRS and YFSETQ. J gave up 9 bases and V 0 bases, and 6 bases lay outside the gene matches.

This chain connects TRBV2 to TRBJ1-1; a possible D gene is TRBD1 (6 bases). This CDR3 region has 14 residues. Germline V CDR1 and CDR2: SNHLY, FYNNEI. The ends were cut back, 6 bases at V and 6 bases at J, with 17 bases in the middle. CDR3 amino acids: CASRKNSQGPEAFF. The CDR3 DNA is TGTGCCAGCAGGAAGAATAGCCAGGGGCCTGAAGCTTTCTTT.

This chain uses TRBV6-1 with TRBJ1-1; perhaps TRBD1 as D (6 bases). This CDR3 spans 12 amino acids. V dropped 5 bases and J dropped 6 bases, with 10 bases sitting between them. Germline-derived CDR1 and CDR2 are MNHNS and SASEGT. This CDR3 is CASSNGGSEAFF. The DNA of the CDR3 is TGTGCCAGCAGTAACGGGGGCTCTGAAGCTTTCTTT.

J is TRBJ2-2 and V is TRBV28; D tentatively fits TRBD1 or TRBD2 (5 bases each). V gave up 8 bases and J gave up 6 bases, with 16 bases separating them. Germline V lookup: CDR1 MDHEN, CDR2 SYDVKM. The CDR3 totals 14 residues. As DNA, the CDR3 is TGTGCCAGCGTGAGGGCAGGGTCAGCCGGGGAGCTGTTTTTT. Translating it yields CASVRAGSAGELFF.

This chain connects TRBV6-6 to TRBJ1-2; 10 bases are shared with TRBD1. The CDR3 contains 13 residues. V lost 2 bases and J lost 8; bases outside the gene matches: 2. The germline V gene encodes CDR1 MNHNY and CDR2 SVGAGI (reference sequence). As DNA, the CDR3 is TGTGCCAGCAGTTACGGGACAGGGGAAGGCTACACCTTC. Encoded protein: CASSYGTGEGYTF.

The chain recombines TRBV4-1 with TRBJ2-6; TRBD2 might be the D (5 bases). The V end was cut by 2 bases, the J end by 4 bases, with 9 bases between. In germline, CDR1 is MGHRA, CDR2 YSYEKL. The CDR3 consists of 15 residues. The CDR3 loop is CASSQPGWGANVLTF. Here the CDR3 DNA reads TGCGCCAGCAGCCAACCGGGGTGGGGGGCCAACGTCCTGACTTTC.

The chain is built from TRBV4-1 and TRBJ1-2; 8 positions agree with TRBD1. CDR1 MGHRA and CDR2 YSYEKL come from the germline V gene. Germline trimming cut 4 bases from V and 3 bases from J; bases unmatched to any gene: 10. This CDR3 is built from 16 residues. The CDR3 sequence is CASSRGQGVPDYGYTF. CDR3 nucleotide sequence: TGCGCCAGCAGCCGAGGACAGGGAGTACCCGACTATGGCTACACCTTC.

The rearrangement uses TRBV11-1 and TRBJ2-6, with no clear D. Between the trimmed V and J ends, which lost 2 bases and 0 bases, there was a span of 8 bases. CDR1 SGHAT and CDR2 FQDESV come from the germline V gene (reference sequence). The CDR3 sequence is 16 residues long. The CDR3 here is CASSLRRDSGANVLTF. CDR3 nucleotide sequence: TGTGCCAGCAGCTTAAGAAGGGACTCTGGGGCCAACGTCCTGACTTTC.

The genes are TRBV7-9 and TRBJ1-2; no definite D call. V was pared by 1 base and J by 2 bases, with 8 bases between. Germline CDR1 is SEHNR and CDR2 is FQNEAQ (reference sequence). This CDR3 spans 14 amino acids. CDR3 in amino acids: CASSLVVSNYGYTF. CDR3 sequence (DNA): TGTGCCAGCAGCTTAGTCGTCAGCAACTATGGCTACACCTTC.

A single count supports this clone. The chain employs TRBV7-9 and TRBJ1-4; D is possibly TRBD1 (5 bases). The germline V gene has CDR1 SEHNR and CDR2 FQNEAQ (reference sequence). V lost 2 bases and J 4 bases, leaving 14 bases between the germline ends. The CDR3 length is 16 residues. DNA for the CDR3: TGTGCCAGCAGCTTATCCAGGGAGGGACTTAATGAAAAACTGTTTTTT. Residues: CASSLSREGLNEKLFF. The variable domain in full, with the rest retrieved from reference TRBV7-9 and TRBJ1-4, is DTGVSQNPRHKITKRGQNVTFRCDPISEHNRLYWYRQTLGQGPEFLTYFQNEAQLEKSRLLSDRFSAERPKGSFSTLEIQRTEQGDSAMYLCASSLSREGLNEKLFFGSGTQLSVL.

This clone was detected a few times. The chain uses TRBV10-2 and TRBJ1-4, with no clear D. Germline-derived CDR1 and CDR2 are WSHSY and SAAADI. The length of the CDR3 is 12 residues. V dropped 6 bases and J dropped 0 bases, with 2 bases sitting between them. Here the CDR3 reads CASRTTNEKLFF. CDR3 nucleotide sequence: TGCGCCAGCAGAACAACTAATGAAAAACTGTTTTTT.

This chain joins TRBV15 and TRBJ2-1; D not certain. V lost 1 base and J lost 4, with 8 bases in between. CDR3 size: 14 residues. Looked up from germline, CDR1 is LNHNV and CDR2 is YYDKDF (reference sequence). The CDR3 is CATSRVTGYNEQFF. CDR3 sequence (DNA): TGTGCCACCAGCAGAGTTACGGGTTACAATGAGCAGTTCTTC.

This chain uses TRBV7-2 with TRBJ1-5, with 9 bases fitting TRBD1. This CDR3 spans 14 amino acids. The J segment lost 2 bases and the V segment lost 6 bases, leaving 2 bases of the junction unmatched. Germline V lookup: CDR1 SGHTA, CDR2 FQGNSA. The CDR3 region has the DNA TGTGCCAGCAGTTGGACAGGGGGCAATCAGCCCCAGCATTTT. Protein sequence: CASSWTGGNQPQHF.